Below, 28 T cell receptor beta chains from the same sample are listed, as sequenced in a study of T cell responses to AZD1222 COVID-19 vaccine. Generated by immunoSEQ multiplex PCR, the TCRdb table keeps only in-frame clones and is missing some. This table holds around 140,000 clones, about nine tenths found once. The input for sequencing was peripheral blood, taken on day 0 of AZD1222 vaccination. The receptors shown here come from an adult in good health.

The sample holds one count of this clone. The rearrangement links TRBV19 to TRBJ1-5; a weak D match, TRBD1 (5 bases). The CDR3 covers 17 residues. The V gene lost 6 bases and the J gene lost 2 bases, with 20 bases spanning the gap. Germline V lookup: CDR1 LNHDA, CDR2 SQIVND (reference sequence). CDR3 protein: CASRTWTDGGGNQPQHF. The CDR3 DNA follows: TGTGCCAGTAGAACTTGGACGGATGGGGGGGGCAATCAGCCCCAGCATTTT.

This clone was recorded only once. The chain links TRBV6-1 to TRBJ1-1, with D unresolved. V lost 3 bases and J 8 bases, leaving 10 bases between the germline ends. Germline V gene data show CDR1 as MNHNS and CDR2 as SASEGT. The length of the CDR3 is 12 residues. The CDR3 region is CASSDAHPEAFF. Written as DNA, the CDR3 is TGTGCCAGCAGTGATGCGCATCCCGAAGCTTTCTTT.

The chain employs TRBV27 and TRBJ1-1; D might be TRBD1 (5 bases). Germline CDR1 is MNHEY and CDR2 is SMNVEV (reference sequence). V lost 7 bases and J lost 4, with 10 bases in between. CDR3 length equals 12 residues. The CDR3 DNA reads TGTGCCAGCATGTTGAGGGGCACTGAAGCTTTCTTT. Its protein is CASMLRGTEAFF.

The CDR3 nucleotides read TGTGCCAGCAGCCCCGGGGACAGGGCCTACTACGAGCAGTACTTC. Its translation: CASSPGDRAYYEQYF. V and J are TRBV6-5 and TRBJ2-7; 9 nucleotides agree with TRBD1. The V gene end was trimmed by 6 bases and the J gene end by 3 bases; junction bases not matched to a gene: 9. The germline CDR1 and CDR2 sequences are MNHEY and SVGAGI. The CDR3 length is 15 residues.

The chain is built from TRBV6-5 and TRBJ2-7; TRBD1 matches 9 bases. The germline CDR1 and CDR2 sequences are MNHEY and SVGAGI. The CDR3 runs 14 residues. V gave up 6 bases and J gave up 3 bases; unmatched junction bases: 6. The CDR3 spells CASRLDRGYYEQYF. The CDR3 DNA reads TGTGCCAGCAGACTGGACAGGGGATACTACGAGCAGTACTTC.

V gene TRBV4-3 combines with J gene TRBJ1-1; D not certain. Germline CDR1 and CDR2: LGHNA and YSLEER. V lost 3 bases and J 2 bases, leaving 10 bases between the germline ends. The CDR3 is 14 residues long. The CDR3 DNA is TGCGCCAGCAGCCAGGGTCTCGAAAACACTGAAGCTTTCTTT. Translated: CASSQGLENTEAFF.

J is TRBJ1-5 and V is TRBV3-1 (or the pseudogene TRBV3-2), with a possible D match to TRBD1 (5 bases). CDR1 is LGHDT, CDR2 YNNKEL, per germline (reference sequence). There are 19 residues in the CDR3. Trimming left V 0 bases short and J 0 bases short, with 18 bases between. The CDR3 sequence: CASSQDLYGGGYSNQPQHF. As DNA, the CDR3 is TGTGCCAGCAGCCAAGATCTTTATGGGGGTGGATATAGCAATCAGCCCCAGCATTTT.

This chain uses TRBV6-5 with TRBJ1-2; no clear D. The CDR3 totals 14 residues. V was shortened by 6 bases and J by 0 bases, with 11 bases between the two germline ends. The germline CDR1 and CDR2 sequences are MNHEY and SVGAGI. The CDR3, as DNA: TGTGCCAGCAGAACCATAGGAGCTAACTATGGCTACACCTTC. This translates into CASRTIGANYGYTF.

The gene calls are TRBV6-5 and TRBJ2-7; D is undetermined. CDR3 size: 14 residues. V was pared by 11 bases and J by 2 bases, with 19 bases between. Germline V gene sequence: CDR1 MNHEY, CDR2 SVGAGI. Here the CDR3 reads CASRTLSLTYEQYF. The CDR3 DNA follows: TGTGCCTCCAGGACCCTATCACTTACCTACGAGCAGTACTTC.

The gene calls are TRBV5-1 and TRBJ2-5; D might be TRBD1 (6 bases). This CDR3 spans 14 amino acids. Germline V gives CDR1 SGHRS, CDR2 YFSETQ. The germline V and J ends were trimmed by 2 bases and 0 bases, with 8 bases remaining between them. As DNA, the CDR3 is TGCGCCAGCAGCTTAACAGGGAACCAAGAGACCCAGTACTTC. It yields the protein CASSLTGNQETQYF.

The chain combines TRBV27 with TRBJ1-4, with 7 bases aligning to TRBD1. Trimming removed 5 bases from V and 8 bases from J; junction bases left unmatched: 14. The CDR3 length is 16 residues. Germline CDR1 is MNHEY and CDR2 is SMNVEV (reference sequence). CDR3 loop: CASSIRQGAAIEKLFF. In DNA, the CDR3 is TGTGCCAGCAGTATCAGACAGGGTGCGGCAATCGAAAAACTGTTTTTT. Drawing the rest from reference TRBV27 and TRBJ1-4, the complete variable domain is EAQVTQNPRYLITVTGKKLTVTCSQNMNHEYMSWYRQDPGLGLRQIYYSMNVEVTDKGDVPEGYKVSRKEKRNFPLILESPSPNQTSLYFCASSIRQGAAIEKLFFGSGTQLSVL.

V is TRBV5-4 and J is TRBJ1-2; 8 bases are shared with TRBD1. There are 15 residues in the CDR3. Germline values: CDR1 SGHNT, CDR2 YYREEE (reference sequence). With V trimmed by 4 bases and J by 5 bases, 10 bases remained unmatched. The CDR3 loop is CASSAEKQGEYGYTF. CDR3 DNA sequence: TGTGCCAGCAGCGCGGAAAAACAGGGGGAGTATGGCTACACCTTC.

This chain joins TRBV3-1 (or the pseudogene TRBV3-2) and TRBJ2-5, with D possibly matching TRBD1 (5 bases). The CDR3 sequence is 16 residues long. V was shortened by 1 base and J by 5 bases, with 17 bases between the two germline ends. Germline CDR1 is LGHDT and CDR2 is YNNKEL (reference sequence). In DNA, the CDR3 is TGTGCCAGCAGCCAAGTCGGAACAGGACAACGGGAGACCCAGTACTTC. Amino acids: CASSQVGTGQRETQYF.

The chain couples TRBV5-1 to TRBJ2-7; TRBD1 matches at 9 bases. CDR1 is SGHRS and CDR2 is YFSETQ in the germline V gene. The CDR3 contains 16 residues. The ends lost 0 bases at V and 1 base at J; junction bases unmatched: 5. The CDR3 is CASSLAGQGLSYEQYF. DNA of the CDR3: TGCGCCAGCAGCTTGGCGGGACAGGGTTTATCCTACGAGCAGTACTTC.

V is TRBV29-1 and J is TRBJ1-5; no firm D call. The CDR3 extends over 14 amino acids. V was pared by 6 bases and J by 6 bases, with 18 bases between. CDR1 is SQVTM and CDR2 is ANQGSEA in the germline V gene. As DNA, the CDR3 is TGCAGCGTCGCGACGGGCCCCCGATTTCAGCCCCAGCATTTT. Its translation: CSVATGPRFQPQHF.

This clone appeared once. The chain combines TRBV6-2 or TRBV6-3 with TRBJ2-7; 10 positions agree with TRBD2. After removal of 2 bases from V and 4 bases from J, the junction contained 11 bases not matched to a gene. CDR1 and CDR2 (germline): MNHEY, SVGEGT. The CDR3 spans 17 residues. Written as DNA, the CDR3 is TGTGCCAGCAGTTACGGCGCTAGCGGGGGCATCGGGTACGAGCAGTACTTC. It encodes CASSYGASGGIGYEQYF.

The V and J genes are TRBV5-4 and TRBJ1-1; unclear D gene. Trimming took 9 bases from V and 1 from J, leaving 10 bases between them. CDR3 length: 12 residues. From germline, CDR1 is SGHNT and CDR2 YYREEE (reference sequence). In DNA, the CDR3 is TGTGCCACCAGATACAGGAACACTGAAGCTTTCTTT. Encoded protein: CATRYRNTEAFF.

This chain joins TRBV6-5 and TRBJ2-4; D possibly corresponds to TRBD2 (6 bases). Trimming left V 4 bases short and J 0 bases short, with 10 bases between. Per germline, CDR1 MNHEY and CDR2 SVGAGI. The CDR3 is 15 residues long. CDR3 nucleotides: TGTGCCAGCAGTTTACTAGCAGTAGCCAAAAACATTCAGTACTTC. Translation gives CASSLLAVAKNIQYF.

This sequence joins TRBV7-9 and TRBJ2-4; D tentatively fits TRBD1 or TRBD2 (5 bases each). Trimming stripped 4 bases from V and 0 bases from J, with 10 bases between. The CDR3 covers 15 residues. The germline CDR1 and CDR2 sequences are SEHNR and FQNEAQ (reference sequence). The CDR3 coding sequence is TGTGCCAGCAGCTCCAGGGACCTAGCCAAAAACATTCAGTACTTC. It specifies CASSSRDLAKNIQYF.

The V gene is TRBV28, the J gene TRBJ2-7; the D call may be TRBD1 or TRBD2 (5 bases each). This CDR3 is 15 amino acids long. CDR1 is MDHEN, CDR2 SYDVKM, per germline. Trimming shortened V by 6 bases and J by 1 base, and 16 bases separated the two germline ends. In DNA form, the CDR3 reads TGTGCCAGCAGCCGCACCGGGACGGGTTCCTACGAGCAGTACTTC. Translation: CASSRTGTGSYEQYF. Looking up the rest from reference TRBV28 and TRBJ2-7 gives the full variable domain: DVKVTQSSRYLVKRTGEKVFLECVQDMDHENMFWYRQDPGLGLRLIYFSYDVKMKEKGDIPEGYSVSREKKERFSLILESASTNQTSMYLCASSRTGTGSYEQYFGPGTRLTVT.

The rearrangement joins TRBV30 to TRBJ1-2; D unclear. The CDR3 runs 13 residues. CDR1 is GTSNPN, CDR2 SVGIG, per germline (reference sequence). The V end was cut by 8 bases, the J end by 3 bases, with 16 bases between. CDR3 residues: CANEDLSDYGYTF. The CDR3 DNA sequence: TGTGCCAACGAAGACCTCTCAGACTATGGCTACACCTTC.

The chain employs TRBV4-1 and TRBJ1-3; 9 bases map to TRBD1. CDR1 MGHRA and CDR2 YSYEKL come from the germline V gene. This CDR3 has 17 amino acids. Germline trimming cut 0 bases from V and 6 bases from J; bases unmatched to any gene: 9. This CDR3 reads CASSQDWDRANENTIYF. The CDR3 bases are TGCGCCAGCAGCCAAGATTGGGACAGGGCGAATGAAAACACCATATATTTT.

In its sample, this clone was seen once. The chain uses TRBV4-2 and TRBJ2-5; the D gene is possibly TRBD2 (7 bases). Germline V gene lookup returns CDR1 LGHNA and CDR2 YNFKEQ. The CDR3 contains 16 residues. The germline V and J ends were trimmed by 2 bases and 5 bases, with 18 bases remaining between them. The CDR3 DNA follows: TGTGCCAGCAGCCAACCCGCTAGGGGGGGCGGGGAGACCCAGTACTTC. Translated, it gives CASSQPARGGGETQYF.

The chain employs TRBV6-5 and TRBJ1-1, with D unclear. The V gene lost 0 bases and the J gene lost 1 base, with 3 bases spanning the gap. Looked up from germline, CDR1 is MNHEY and CDR2 is SVGAGI. The CDR3 extends over 13 amino acids. The CDR3 sequence is CASSYSANTEAFF. The CDR3 bases are TGTGCCAGCAGTTACTCGGCGAACACTGAAGCTTTCTTT.

For this clone: Germline is not matched at one junction end, which may reflect a read error. The V and J genes are TRBV7-7 and TRBJ2-2; a possible D gene is TRBD1 (5 bases). Germline V gene sequence: CDR1 SSHAT, CDR2 FNYEAQ (reference sequence). This CDR3 is built from 13 residues. CDR3 sequence reads: CASSPDSLRELFF. CDR3 nucleotide sequence: TGTGCTAGCAGCCCCGACAGCCTTAGGGAGCTGTTTTTT.

This chain connects TRBV28 to TRBJ1-2, with a weak D call TRBD1 (5 bases). CDR1 is MDHEN, CDR2 SYDVKM, per germline. CDR3 length: 13 amino acids. Deletions cut 0 bases from V and 3 bases from J, with 5 bases between. The CDR3 protein is CASSLWGDYGYTF. CDR3 nucleotides: TGTGCCAGCAGTTTATGGGGGGACTATGGCTACACCTTC.

The CDR3 reads CASRSQGSETQYF. Here the CDR3 DNA reads TGTGCCAGCAGAAGTCAGGGGTCAGAGACCCAGTACTTC. This chain uses TRBV28 with TRBJ2-5, with D possibly being TRBD1 (6 bases). Trimming pared 6 bases from V and 4 bases from J, leaving 12 bases between. The CDR3 covers 13 residues. Germline V gene lookup returns CDR1 MDHEN and CDR2 SYDVKM.

This chain links TRBV6-5 with TRBJ1-5, with D perhaps matching TRBD1 (5 bases). There are 12 residues in the CDR3. Germline loops: CDR1 MNHEY, CDR2 SVGAGI. The V end was cut by 6 bases, the J end by 6 bases, with 9 bases between. This chain's CDR3 is CASRPGSQPQHF. The CDR3 DNA sequence: TGTGCCAGCAGACCAGGGTCTCAGCCCCAGCATTTT.